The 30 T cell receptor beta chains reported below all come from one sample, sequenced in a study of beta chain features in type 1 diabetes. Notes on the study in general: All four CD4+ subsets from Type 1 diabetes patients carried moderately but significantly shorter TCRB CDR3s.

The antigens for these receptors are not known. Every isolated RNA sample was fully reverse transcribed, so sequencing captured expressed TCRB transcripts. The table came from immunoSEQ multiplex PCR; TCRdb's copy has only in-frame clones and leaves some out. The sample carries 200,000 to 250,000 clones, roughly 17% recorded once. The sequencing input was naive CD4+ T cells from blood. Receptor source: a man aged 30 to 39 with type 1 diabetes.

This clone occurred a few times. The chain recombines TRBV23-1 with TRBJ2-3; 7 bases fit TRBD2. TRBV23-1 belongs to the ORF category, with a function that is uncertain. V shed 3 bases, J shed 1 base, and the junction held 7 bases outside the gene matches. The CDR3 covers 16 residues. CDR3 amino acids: CASSHPSGFRTDTQYF. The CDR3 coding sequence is TGCGCCAGCAGTCACCCTAGCGGATTCCGCACAGATACGCAGTATTTT.

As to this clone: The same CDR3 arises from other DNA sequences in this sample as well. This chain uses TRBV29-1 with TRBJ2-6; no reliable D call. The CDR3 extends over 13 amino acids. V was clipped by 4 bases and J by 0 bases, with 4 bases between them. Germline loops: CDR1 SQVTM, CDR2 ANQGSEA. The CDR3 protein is CSVGNSGANVLTF. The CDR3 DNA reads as TGCAGCGTTGGGAACTCTGGGGCCAACGTCCTGACTTTC.

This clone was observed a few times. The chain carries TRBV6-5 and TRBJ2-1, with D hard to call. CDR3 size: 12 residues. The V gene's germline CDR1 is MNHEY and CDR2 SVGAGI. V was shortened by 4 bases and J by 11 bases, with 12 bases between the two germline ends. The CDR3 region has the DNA TGTGCCAGCAGTTCCATCCGGGCAAAGCAGTTCTTC. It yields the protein CASSSIRAKQFF.

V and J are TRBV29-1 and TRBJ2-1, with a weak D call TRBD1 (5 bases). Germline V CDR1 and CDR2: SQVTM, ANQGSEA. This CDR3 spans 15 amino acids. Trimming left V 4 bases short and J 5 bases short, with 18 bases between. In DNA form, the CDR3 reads TGCAGCGTTGGGGGCCTCCTGGTAGTAGACAATGAGCAGTTCTTC. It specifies CSVGGLLVVDNEQFF.

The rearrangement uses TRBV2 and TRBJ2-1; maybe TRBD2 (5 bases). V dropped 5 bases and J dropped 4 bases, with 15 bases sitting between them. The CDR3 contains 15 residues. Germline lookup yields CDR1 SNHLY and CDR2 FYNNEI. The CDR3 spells CASSTRGSTYNEQFF. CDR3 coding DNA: TGTGCCAGCAGTACGAGAGGGTCCACTTACAATGAGCAGTTCTTC.

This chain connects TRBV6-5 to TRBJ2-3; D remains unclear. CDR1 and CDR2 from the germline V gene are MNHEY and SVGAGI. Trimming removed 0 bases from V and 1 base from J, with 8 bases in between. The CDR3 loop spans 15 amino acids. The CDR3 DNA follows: TGTGCCAGCAGTTACTCCCCGGTGGGCACAGATACGCAGTATTTT. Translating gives CASSYSPVGTDTQYF.

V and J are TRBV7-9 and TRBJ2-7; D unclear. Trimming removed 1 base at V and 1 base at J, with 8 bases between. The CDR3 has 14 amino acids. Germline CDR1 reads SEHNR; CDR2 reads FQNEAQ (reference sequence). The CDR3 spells CASSLVERSYEQYF. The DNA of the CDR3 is TGTGCCAGCAGCTTAGTGGAGCGATCCTACGAGCAGTACTTC. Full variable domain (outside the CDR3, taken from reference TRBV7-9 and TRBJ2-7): DTGVSQNPRHKITKRGQNVTFRCDPISEHNRLYWYRQTLGQGPEFLTYFQNEAQLEKSRLLSDRFSAERPKGSFSTLEIQRTEQGDSAMYLCASSLVERSYEQYFGPGTRLTVT.

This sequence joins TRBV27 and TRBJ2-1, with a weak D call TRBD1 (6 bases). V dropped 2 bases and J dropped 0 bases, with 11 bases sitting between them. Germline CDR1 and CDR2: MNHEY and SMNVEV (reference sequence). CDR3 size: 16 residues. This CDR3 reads CASSLRQVSSYNEQFF. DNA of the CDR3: TGTGCCAGCAGTTTACGACAGGTTAGCTCCTACAATGAGCAGTTCTTC.

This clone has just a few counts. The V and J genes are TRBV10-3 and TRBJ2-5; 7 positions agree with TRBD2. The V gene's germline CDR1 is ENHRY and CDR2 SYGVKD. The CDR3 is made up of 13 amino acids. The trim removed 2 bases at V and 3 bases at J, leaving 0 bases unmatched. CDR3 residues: CAISEAGEETQYF. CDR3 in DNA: TGTGCCATCAGTGAGGCGGGAGAAGAGACCCAGTACTTC.

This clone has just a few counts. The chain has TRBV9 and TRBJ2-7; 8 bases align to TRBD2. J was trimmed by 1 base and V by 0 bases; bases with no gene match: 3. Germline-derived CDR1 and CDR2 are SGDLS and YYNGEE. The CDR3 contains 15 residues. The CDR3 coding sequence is TGTGCCAGCAGCGTAGGGGGGACTAGGTCCTACGAGCAGTACTTC. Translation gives CASSVGGTRSYEQYF.

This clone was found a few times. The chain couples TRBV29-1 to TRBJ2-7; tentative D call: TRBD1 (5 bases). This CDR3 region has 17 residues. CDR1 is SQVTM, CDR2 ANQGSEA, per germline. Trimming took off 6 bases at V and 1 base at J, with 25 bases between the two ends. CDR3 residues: CSVLPPGIGDVSYEQYF. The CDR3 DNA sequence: TGCAGCGTCCTCCCCCCAGGGATCGGCGACGTATCCTACGAGCAGTACTTC.

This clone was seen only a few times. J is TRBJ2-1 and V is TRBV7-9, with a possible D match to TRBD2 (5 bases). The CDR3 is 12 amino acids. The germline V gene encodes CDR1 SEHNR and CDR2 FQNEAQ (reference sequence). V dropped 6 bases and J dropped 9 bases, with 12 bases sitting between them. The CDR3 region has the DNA TGTGCCAGCAGTCGAGGGCAGGCTGAGCAGTTCTTC. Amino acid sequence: CASSRGQAEQFF. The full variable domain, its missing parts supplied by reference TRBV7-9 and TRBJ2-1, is DTGVSQNPRHKITKRGQNVTFRCDPISEHNRLYWYRQTLGQGPEFLTYFQNEAQLEKSRLLSDRFSAERPKGSFSTLEIQRTEQGDSAMYLCASSRGQAEQFFGPGTRLTVL.

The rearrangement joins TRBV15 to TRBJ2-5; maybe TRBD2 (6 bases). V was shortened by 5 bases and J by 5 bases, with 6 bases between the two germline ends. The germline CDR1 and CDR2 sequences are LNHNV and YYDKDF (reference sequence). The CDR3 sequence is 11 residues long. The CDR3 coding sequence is TGTGCCACCAGCGGGAGGGAGACCCAGTACTTC. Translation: CATSGRETQYF. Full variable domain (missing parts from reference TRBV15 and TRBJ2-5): DAMVIQNPRYQVTQFGKPVTLSCSQTLNHNVMYWYQQKSSQAPKLLFHYYDKDFNNEADTPDNFQSRRPNTSFCFLDIRSPGLGDTAMYLCATSGRETQYFGPGTRLLVL.

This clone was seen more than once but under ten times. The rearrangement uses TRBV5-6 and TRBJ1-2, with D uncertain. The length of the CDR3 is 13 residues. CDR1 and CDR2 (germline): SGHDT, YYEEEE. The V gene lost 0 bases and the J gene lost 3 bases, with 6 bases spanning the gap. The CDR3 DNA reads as TGTGCCAGCAGCTTGGGGGAAGACTATGGCTACACCTTC. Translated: CASSLGEDYGYTF.

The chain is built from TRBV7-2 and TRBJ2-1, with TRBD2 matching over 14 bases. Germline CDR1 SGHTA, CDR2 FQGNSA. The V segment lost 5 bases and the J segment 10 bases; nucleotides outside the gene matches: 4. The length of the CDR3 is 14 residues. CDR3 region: CASSPGTSGREQFF. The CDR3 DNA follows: TGTGCCAGCAGCCCCGGGACTAGCGGGAGAGAGCAGTTCTTC.

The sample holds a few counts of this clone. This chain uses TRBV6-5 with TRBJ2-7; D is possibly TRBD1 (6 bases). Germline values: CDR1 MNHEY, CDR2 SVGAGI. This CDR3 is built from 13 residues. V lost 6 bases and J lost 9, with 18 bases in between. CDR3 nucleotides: TGTGCCAGCAGCCGGACAGAGCTGGATCGGCAGTACTTC. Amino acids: CASSRTELDRQYF.

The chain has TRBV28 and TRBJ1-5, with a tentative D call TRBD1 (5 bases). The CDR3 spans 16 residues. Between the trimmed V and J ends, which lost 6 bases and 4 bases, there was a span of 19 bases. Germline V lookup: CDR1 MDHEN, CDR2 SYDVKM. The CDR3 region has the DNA TGTGCCAGCAGCTCTATCACGGGACGGTGGAATCAGCCCCAGCATTTT. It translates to CASSSITGRWNQPQHF.

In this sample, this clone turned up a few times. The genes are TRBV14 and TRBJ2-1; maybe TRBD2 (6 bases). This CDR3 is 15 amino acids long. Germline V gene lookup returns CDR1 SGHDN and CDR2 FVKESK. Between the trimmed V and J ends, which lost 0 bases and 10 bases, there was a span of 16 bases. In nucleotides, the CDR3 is TGTGCCAGCAGCCAAGACGGGAGCGTCCCCAGCGAGCAGTTCTTC. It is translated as CASSQDGSVPSEQFF.

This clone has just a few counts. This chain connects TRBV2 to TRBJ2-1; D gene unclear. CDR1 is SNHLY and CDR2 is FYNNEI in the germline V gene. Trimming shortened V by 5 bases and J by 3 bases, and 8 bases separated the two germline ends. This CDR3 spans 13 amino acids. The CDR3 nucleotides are TGTGCCAGCAGTATGAGCTACTACAATGAGCAGTTCTTC. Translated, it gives CASSMSYYNEQFF.

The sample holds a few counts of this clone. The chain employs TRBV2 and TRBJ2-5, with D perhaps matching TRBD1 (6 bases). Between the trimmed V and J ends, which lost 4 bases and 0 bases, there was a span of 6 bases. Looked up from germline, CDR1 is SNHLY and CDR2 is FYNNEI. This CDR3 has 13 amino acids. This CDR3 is CASSGQDQETQYF. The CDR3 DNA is TGTGCCAGCAGTGGACAGGACCAAGAGACCCAGTACTTC. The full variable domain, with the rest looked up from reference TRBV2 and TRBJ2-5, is EPEVTQTPSHQVTQMGQEVILRCVPISNHLYFYWYRQILGQKVEFLVSFYNNEISEKSEIFDDQFSVERPDGSNFTLKIRSTKLEDSAMYFCASSGQDQETQYFGPGTRLLVL.

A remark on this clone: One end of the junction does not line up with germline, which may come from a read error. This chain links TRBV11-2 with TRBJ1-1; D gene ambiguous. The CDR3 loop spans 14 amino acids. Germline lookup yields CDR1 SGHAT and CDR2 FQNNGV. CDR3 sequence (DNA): TGTGCCAGCAGCGCAACAGCACTGAAGACTGAAGCTTTCTTT. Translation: CASSATALKTEAFF. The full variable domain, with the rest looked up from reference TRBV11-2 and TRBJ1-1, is EAGVAQSPRYKIIEKRQSVAFWCNPISGHATLYWYQQILGQGPKLLIQFQNNGVVDDSQLPKDRFSAERLKGVDSTLKIQPAKLEDSAVYLCASSATALKTEAFFGQGTRLTVV.

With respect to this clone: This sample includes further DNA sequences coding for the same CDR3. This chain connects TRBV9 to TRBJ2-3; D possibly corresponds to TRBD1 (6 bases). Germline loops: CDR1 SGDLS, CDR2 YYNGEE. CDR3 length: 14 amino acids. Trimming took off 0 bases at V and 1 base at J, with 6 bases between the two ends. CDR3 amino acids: CASSVGQGTDTQYF. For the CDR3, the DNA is TGTGCCAGCAGCGTAGGACAGGGCACAGATACGCAGTATTTT.

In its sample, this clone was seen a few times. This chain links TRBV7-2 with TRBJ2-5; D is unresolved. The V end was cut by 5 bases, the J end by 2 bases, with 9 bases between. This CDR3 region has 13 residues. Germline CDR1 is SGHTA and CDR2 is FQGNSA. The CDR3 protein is CASSDSPQETQYF. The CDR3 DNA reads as TGTGCCAGCAGCGACTCCCCACAAGAGACCCAGTACTTC. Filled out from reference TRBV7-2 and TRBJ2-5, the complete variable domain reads GAGVSQSPSNKVTEKGKDVELRCDPISGHTALYWYRQSLGQGLEFLIYFQGNSAPDKSGLPSDRFSAERTGGSVSTLTIQRTQQEDSAVYLCASSDSPQETQYFGPGTRLLVL.

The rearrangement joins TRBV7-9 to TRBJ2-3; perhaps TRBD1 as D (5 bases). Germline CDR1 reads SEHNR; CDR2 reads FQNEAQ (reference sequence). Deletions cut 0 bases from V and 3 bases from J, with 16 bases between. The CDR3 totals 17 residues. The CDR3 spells CASSLAVGARVTDTQYF. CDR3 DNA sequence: TGTGCCAGCAGCTTAGCGGTGGGTGCCAGGGTAACAGATACGCAGTATTTT.

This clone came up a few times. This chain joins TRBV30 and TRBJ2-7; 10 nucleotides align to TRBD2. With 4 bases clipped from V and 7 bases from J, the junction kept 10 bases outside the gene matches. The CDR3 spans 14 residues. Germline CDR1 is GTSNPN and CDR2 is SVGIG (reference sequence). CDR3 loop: CAWIAASGRWEQYF. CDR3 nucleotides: TGTGCCTGGATAGCGGCTAGCGGGAGATGGGAGCAGTACTTC.

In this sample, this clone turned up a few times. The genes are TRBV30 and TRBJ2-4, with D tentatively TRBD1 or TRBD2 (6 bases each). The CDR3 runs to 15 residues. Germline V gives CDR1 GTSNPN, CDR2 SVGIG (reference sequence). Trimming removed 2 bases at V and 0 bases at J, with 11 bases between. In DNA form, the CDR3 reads TGTGCCTGGAGTCGGAGGGGGGAAGCCAAAAACATTCAGTACTTC. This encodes CAWSRRGEAKNIQYF.

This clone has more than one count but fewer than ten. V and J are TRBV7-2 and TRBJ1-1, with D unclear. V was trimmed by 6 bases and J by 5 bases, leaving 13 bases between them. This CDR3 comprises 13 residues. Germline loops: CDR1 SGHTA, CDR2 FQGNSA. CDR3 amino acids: CASRSGRATEAFF. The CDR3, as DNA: TGTGCCAGCAGGTCTGGGAGGGCGACTGAAGCTTTCTTT.

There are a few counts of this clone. The CDR3 protein is CASSAGQVYNEQFF. In DNA form, the CDR3 reads TGTGCCAGCAGCGCGGGACAGGTCTACAATGAGCAGTTCTTC. V and J are TRBV11-2 and TRBJ2-1; the match to TRBD1 covers 8 bases. V was clipped by 5 bases and J by 3 bases; unmatched bases: 3. CDR1 and CDR2 from the germline V gene are SGHAT and FQNNGV. The CDR3 length is 14 residues.

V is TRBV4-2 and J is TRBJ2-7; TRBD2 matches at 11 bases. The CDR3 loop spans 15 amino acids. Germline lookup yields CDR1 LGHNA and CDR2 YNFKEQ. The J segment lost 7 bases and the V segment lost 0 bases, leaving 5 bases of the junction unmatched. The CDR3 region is CASSQEGSGRGEQYF. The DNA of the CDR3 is TGTGCCAGCAGCCAAGAAGGTAGCGGGAGGGGAGAGCAGTACTTC.

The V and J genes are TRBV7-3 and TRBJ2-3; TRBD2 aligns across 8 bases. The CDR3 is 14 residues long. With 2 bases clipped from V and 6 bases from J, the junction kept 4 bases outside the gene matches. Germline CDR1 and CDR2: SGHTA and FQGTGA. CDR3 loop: CASSLGLAGDTQYF. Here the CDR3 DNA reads TGTGCCAGCAGCTTAGGGCTAGCGGGCGATACGCAGTATTTT.